Here is one T cell receptor beta chain with its context. As yet, its antigen is unknown. Generated by immunoSEQ multiplex PCR, the TCRdb table keeps only in-frame clones and is missing some. The table includes about 1.1 million clones, approximately 77% detected once. This CDR3 has 12 amino acids. In germline, CDR1 is SQVTM, CDR2 ANQGSEA. V lost 7 bases to trimming and J lost 4 bases, with 10 bases between them. The data were taken from a study of shared clonotypes between healthy human individuals. Study-level findings and limits: Non-shared clonotypes showed lower generation probabilities than clonotypes common to all four donors.

The source of this sequence is a man between 18 and 35 years old in good health. Some clones in this sample may be carry-over from other donors' samples. Sequenced: memory CD4+ T cells from PBMCs. Subset specified: CD45RA-negative fraction. The chain uses TRBV29-1 and TRBJ1-4; maybe TRBD1 (6 bases). Here the CDR3 DNA reads TGCAGCGCGGGACACTTTAATGAAAAACTGTTTTTT. This translates into CSAGHFNEKLFF. The whole variable domain, remainder taken from reference TRBV29-1 and TRBJ1-4, is SAVISQKPSRDICQRGTSLTIQCQVDSQVTMMFWYRQQPGQSLTLIATANQGSEATYESGFVIDKFPISRPNLTFSTLTVSNMSPEDSSIYLCSAGHFNEKLFFGSGTQLSVL.